This paragraph reports one T cell receptor (beta chain). The entry originates in a study of blood T cell repertoires in COVID-19. Produced via immunoSEQ multiplex PCR; TCRdb's table is partial and in-frame only. The table lists some 290,000 clones, approximately 86% of them singletons. This CDR3 has 15 amino acids. Trimming pared 1 base from V and 3 bases from J, leaving 13 bases between. Germline lookup yields CDR1 MGHRA and CDR2 YSYEKL. The chain couples TRBV4-1 to TRBJ2-7; the D gene is possibly TRBD1 (6 bases). Sequenced material: peripheral blood. This sequence was found in a man younger than 30 with active or convalescent COVID-19. CDR3 residues: CASSQGSVQGYEQYF. The CDR3 DNA sequence: TGCGCCAGCAGCCAAGGGTCGGTACAGGGCTACGAGCAGTACTTC.